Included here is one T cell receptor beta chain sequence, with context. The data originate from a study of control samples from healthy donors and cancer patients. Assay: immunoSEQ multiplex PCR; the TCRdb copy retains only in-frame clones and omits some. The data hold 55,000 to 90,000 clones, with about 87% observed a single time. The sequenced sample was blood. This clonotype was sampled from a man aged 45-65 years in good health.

CDR3 sequence: CASSQQTAEQFF. The CDR3 DNA reads TGTGCCAGCAGTCAACAGACGGCCGAGCAGTTCTTC. The chain has TRBV6-5 and TRBJ2-1; no clear D. This CDR3 has 12 residues. V lost 5 bases to trimming and J lost 10 bases, with 12 bases between them. Per germline, CDR1 MNHEY and CDR2 SVGAGI.